This T cell receptor (beta chain) stems from a study of regulatory T cells in long-lasting Graves disease. Study-wide results and caveats: TCR diversity was lower in persistent Graves' patients (versus newly diagnosed ones).

At least ten counts were recorded for this clonotype. Its antigen is currently unknown. Sequencing libraries for TCR beta were prepared with iRepertoire HTBI primers and Arm-PCR of CDR3 regions. Via MiXCR, TCRdb re-called the multiplex PCR reads, giving one row per CDR3 protein. The sample contains approximately 380,000 distinct CDR3 sequences, around 20% of which appear only once. The time point denotes: persistent/refractory GD, antithyroid drugs over 5 years with positive TRAb. TCR sequences were obtained from RNA taken from PBMCs. This TCR came from a female donor with Graves disease. This specimen was peripheral blood mononuclear cells (PBMCs), taken when the disease was refractory, from a patient treated with antithyroid drugs.

The CDR3 DNA reads TGCGCCAGCAGCCAAGATCTTGGCCAGGGGAGAATAAAACTGTTTTTT. This translates into CASSQDLGQGRIKLFF. The V gene is TRBV4-1, the J gene TRBJ1-4, with D tentatively TRBD1 (6 bases). Germline CDR1 and CDR2: MGHRA and YSYEKL. The CDR3 length is 16 residues. The germline V and J ends were trimmed by 0 bases and 10 bases, with 18 bases remaining between them.